This passage covers 20 T cell receptor beta chains from one sample sequenced in a study of CD8 T cells in ankylosing spondylitis. In TCRdb, the 5' RACE reads were re-called with MiXCR into one record per CDR3 protein. The top ten clones hold 6.5% to 7% of a sample with about 240,000 distinct CDR3 sequences, around 7.8% of them seen once. The sequenced sample was blood, either unsorted or a sorted T cell fraction (not recorded which). The receptors originated from a male donor with ankylosing spondylitis or in good health (not recorded which).

This clonotype was seen more than once but under ten times. J is TRBJ2-1 and V is TRBV18; possibly TRBD1 for D (5 bases). Germline V CDR1 and CDR2: KGHSH, LQKENI. This CDR3 has 15 residues. Deletions cut 4 bases from V and 5 bases from J, with 15 bases between. The CDR3 DNA follows: TGTGCCAGCTCACTTTATACCGACAGTAACAATGAGCAGTTCTTC. Amino acid sequence: CASSLYTDSNNEQFF.

The chain has TRBV20-1 and TRBJ2-7, with D possibly being TRBD2 (5 bases). The ends were cut back, 0 bases at V and 0 bases at J, with 12 bases in the middle. This CDR3 comprises 15 residues. CDR1 and CDR2 from the germline V gene are DFQATT and SNEGSKA (reference sequence). Written as DNA, the CDR3 is TGCAGTGCTAGAGATTTGGAGCGGAGCTCCTACGAGCAGTACTTC. This sequence encodes CSARDLERSSYEQYF.

This clonotype was counted ten times or more. V and J are TRBV5-8 and TRBJ2-3, with 15 nucleotides matching TRBD2. This CDR3 has 14 amino acids. In germline, CDR1 is SGHTS, CDR2 YDEGEE. After removal of 6 bases from V and 5 bases from J, the junction contained 1 base not matched to a gene. CDR3 in amino acids: CASKGLAGGDTQYF. CDR3 sequence (DNA): TGTGCCAGCAAGGGACTAGCGGGAGGAGATACGCAGTATTTT.

This clonotype was observed many times. This chain links TRBV10-3 with TRBJ2-2, with D hard to call. Trimming pared 4 bases from V and 6 bases from J, leaving 9 bases between. The CDR3 length is 13 residues. Per germline, CDR1 ENHRY and CDR2 SYGVKD. CDR3 in amino acids: CAISASLPGELFF. DNA for the CDR3: TGTGCCATCAGTGCCTCTCTCCCCGGGGAGCTGTTTTTT.

Many counts were recorded for this clonotype. The J gene is TRBJ1-1, the V gene TRBV20-1; D gene ambiguous. The CDR3 sequence is 14 residues long. V lost 2 bases and J 1 base, leaving 11 bases between the germline ends. The germline V gene encodes CDR1 DFQATT and CDR2 SNEGSKA (reference sequence). CDR3 DNA sequence: TGCAGTGCTAGATCACCCACATGGAACACTGAAGCTTTCTTT. Its protein is CSARSPTWNTEAFF.

This clonotype has ten or more counts. This chain links TRBV18 with TRBJ2-7; weak D call: TRBD1 (6 bases). The CDR3 spans 12 residues. Trimming shortened V by 6 bases and J by 5 bases, and 11 bases separated the two germline ends. The germline gives CDR1 KGHSH, CDR2 LQKENI. The CDR3 coding sequence is TGTGCCAGCTCCAAAGGGGGTCACGAGCAGTACTTC. Encoded protein: CASSKGGHEQYF.

In its sample, this clonotype was seen many times. This chain connects TRBV13 to TRBJ2-6; D possibly uses TRBD1 or TRBD2 (5 bases each). Germline-derived CDR1 and CDR2 are PRHDT and FYEKMQ (reference sequence). V lost 0 bases and J 1 base, leaving 16 bases between the germline ends. The CDR3 contains 19 residues. This CDR3 is CASSLGPPGLISGANVLTF. The CDR3 coding sequence is TGTGCCAGCAGCTTAGGTCCTCCGGGGCTTATTTCTGGGGCCAACGTCCTGACTTTC. Complete variable domain (other parts from reference TRBV13 and TRBJ2-6): AAGVIQSPRHLIKEKRETATLKCYPIPRHDTVYWYQQGPGQDPQFLISFYEKMQSDKGSIPDRFSAQQFSDYHSELNMSSLELGDSALYFCASSLGPPGLISGANVLTFGAGSRLTVL.

This clonotype was picked up many times. V gene TRBV20-1 combines with J gene TRBJ2-1; 10 bases are shared with TRBD2. The V gene end was trimmed by 3 bases and the J gene end by 6 bases; junction bases not matched to a gene: 8. CDR3 size: 15 residues. Per germline, CDR1 DFQATT and CDR2 SNEGSKA (reference sequence). CDR3 bases: TGCAGTGCTAGTGGGAGCGGGAGGGCGGGCAATGAGCAGTTCTTC. This translates into CSASGSGRAGNEQFF.

This clonotype has a handful of counts. The chain joins TRBV25-1 to TRBJ1-1; D not certain. CDR1 and CDR2 (germline): MGHDK, SYGVNS. The CDR3 is 13 residues long. Deletions cut 7 bases from V and 1 base from J, with 10 bases between. The CDR3 bases are TGTGCCAGCACTTCCGAGGGGAACACTGAAGCTTTCTTT. Translation: CASTSEGNTEAFF.

This clonotype appeared many times. The genes are TRBV6-2 or TRBV6-3 and TRBJ2-3; TRBD2 matches at 10 bases. J lost 0 bases, V lost 5 bases, and 11 bases had no gene match. The CDR3 totals 18 residues. The germline V gene encodes CDR1 MNHEY and CDR2 SVGEGT. CDR3 amino acids: CASSTKTSGHLSTDTQYF. The DNA of the CDR3 is TGTGCCAGCAGTACCAAGACTAGCGGGCACCTTAGCACAGATACGCAGTATTTT.

Many counts were recorded for this clonotype. The gene calls are TRBV5-1 and TRBJ1-1; unclear D gene. This CDR3 is built from 12 residues. In germline, CDR1 is SGHRS, CDR2 YFSETQ. Trimming cost V 4 bases and J 1 base, with 5 bases left between them. CDR3 sequence: CASSAENTEAFF. The CDR3 region has the DNA TGCGCCAGCAGCGCCGAGAACACTGAAGCTTTCTTT.

This clonotype was seen repeatedly, ten times or more. CDR3 sequence (DNA): TGTGCCAGCAGTCCCGGGGGGGCAGGGAATTCACCCCTCCACTTT. It codes for CASSPGGAGNSPLHF. The V and J genes are TRBV12-3 or TRBV12-4 and TRBJ1-6; D perhaps matches TRBD1 (6 bases). This CDR3 region has 15 residues. The V and J ends lost 5 bases and 7 bases respectively, with 15 bases between them.

In regard to this clonotype: This sequence may be a read error, since a much larger clone differs from it by one base. The chain carries TRBV29-1 and TRBJ1-1; D gene uncertain. CDR1 is SQVTM, CDR2 ANQGSEA, per germline. This CDR3 is 12 amino acids long. V lost 2 bases and J lost 5, with 9 bases in between. As DNA, the CDR3 is TGCAGCGTTGAATACGGTAAAACTGAAGCTTTCTTT. Protein: CSVEYGKTEAFF.

This clonotype was counted only a few times. This chain uses TRBV20-1 with TRBJ2-5; possibly TRBD2 for D (5 bases). Trimming cost V 1 base and J 0 bases, with 18 bases left between them. The CDR3 covers 17 residues. Germline CDR1 reads DFQATT; CDR2 reads SNEGSKA (reference sequence). CDR3 protein: CSARAGGGWAYQETQYF. In DNA form, the CDR3 reads TGCAGTGCTAGAGCTGGCGGCGGGTGGGCGTACCAAGAGACCCAGTACTTC.

This clonotype was recorded at least ten times. The CDR3 nucleotides read TGTGCCAGCAGTTATGTTGCAGCCCAGCCCCAGCATTTT. Amino acid sequence: CASSYVAAQPQHF. This chain uses TRBV6-2 or TRBV6-3 with TRBJ1-5; D unclear. V lost 3 bases and J 7 bases, leaving 10 bases between the germline ends. The CDR3 length is 13 residues. Germline CDR1 is MNHEY and CDR2 is SVGEGT.

This clonotype was counted only a few times. The gene calls are TRBV5-1 and TRBJ2-2; 10 bases are shared with TRBD2. Losses at the gene ends were 1 base for V and 1 base for J; bases not matched to a gene: 4. In germline, CDR1 is SGHRS, CDR2 YFSETQ. The CDR3 length is 17 residues. This chain's CDR3 is CASSLSASGGNTGELFF. The CDR3 bases are TGCGCCAGCAGCTTGTCGGCTAGCGGGGGGAACACCGGGGAGCTGTTTTTT.

This clonotype showed up many times. This rearrangement joins TRBV6-5 to TRBJ2-5; no clear D gene. V gave up 3 bases and J gave up 5 bases, with 16 bases separating them. The CDR3 runs 15 residues. Germline CDR1 and CDR2: MNHEY and SVGAGI. In nucleotides, the CDR3 is TGTGCCAGCAGTTATTCGACACTTCAGGCGGAGACCCAGTACTTC. Amino acids: CASSYSTLQAETQYF.

This clonotype has just a few counts. V is TRBV6-2 or TRBV6-3 and J is TRBJ2-1; 10 nucleotides align to TRBD2. CDR1 MNHEY and CDR2 SVGEGT come from the germline V gene. The V and J ends lost 7 bases and 7 bases, in that order; junction bases with no gene match: 10. The length of the CDR3 is 15 residues. CDR3 sequence reads: CASTPGLASGNEQFF. The DNA for the CDR3 is TGTGCCAGCACCCCGGGACTAGCGAGCGGGAATGAGCAGTTCTTC.

This chain joins TRBV27 and TRBJ2-7; D possibly corresponds to TRBD1 (5 bases). V was trimmed by 5 bases and J by 2 bases, leaving 10 bases between them. The CDR3 length is 13 residues. CDR1 is MNHEY and CDR2 is SMNVEV in the germline V gene (reference sequence). CDR3 nucleotide sequence: TGTGCCAGCAGTACACCAGGGACCTACGAGCAGTACTTC. Translated, it gives CASSTPGTYEQYF.

This clonotype was counted ten times or more. The chain uses TRBV20-1 and TRBJ2-4; TRBD2 agrees at 9 bases. Trimming at V came to 5 bases and at J to 7 bases, leaving 15 bases not matched to a gene. CDR1 and CDR2 from the germline V gene are DFQATT and SNEGSKA (reference sequence). The CDR3 runs 16 residues. The CDR3 region is CSALARTSEEGNIQYF. The CDR3 DNA reads TGCAGTGCTTTAGCCCGGACTAGCGAGGAGGGGAACATTCAGTACTTC.